These 10 T cell receptor beta chains were all obtained from the same sample, sequenced in a study of beta chain features in type 1 diabetes (dated by TCRdb to the late 2010s). Results and caveats for the whole study, not just this receptor: A moderate but significant shortening of TCRB CDR3 length was observed in type 1 diabetes patients in all four CD4+ subsets.

For these TCRs, the target antigens are not known. Library prep was done by the immunoSEQ multiplex PCR assay. All of the isolated RNA was reverse transcribed with the High Capacity cDNA Reverse Transcription Kit, so expressed TCRB transcripts were sequenced. Held by TCRdb, this immuneACCESS table contains in-frame sequences only and omits some clones. Under half of the omission traces to an unresolved V gene where checked; the cause of the rest is unknown. This sample has hundreds of thousands of clones in its table, and about 15% of those were observed once. Clones ranked in the top ten supply more than 0.015% of the sample. The specimen sequenced was naive CD4+ T cells from blood. What the cell subset or site label conveys for this sample: true naive CD4+ T cells. All receptors derive from a man between 18 and 29 years old with type 1 diabetes.

V usage is TRBV25-1 and J usage is TRBJ1-4, with D perhaps TRBD1 (5 bases). Germline-derived CDR1 and CDR2 are MGHDK and SYGVNS. The CDR3 has 14 residues. Trimming pared 6 bases from V and 7 bases from J, leaving 15 bases between. The CDR3 DNA reads as TGTGCCAGCAGCCGACCAGGGTTGTCTGAAAAACTGTTTTTT. It translates to CASSRPGLSEKLFF.

A few counts support this clone. V usage is TRBV7-2 and J usage is TRBJ2-1; TRBD1 is a possible D gene (6 bases). The germline gives CDR1 SGHTA, CDR2 FQGNSA. The CDR3 contains 13 residues. Trimming removed 8 bases at V and 8 bases at J, with 16 bases between. The CDR3 nucleotides read TGTGCCAGCCACAGGGCGGGTGGGGATGAGCAGTTCTTC. Translation gives CASHRAGGDEQFF. Variable domain in full (rest from reference TRBV7-2 and TRBJ2-1): GAGVSQSPSNKVTEKGKDVELRCDPISGHTALYWYRQSLGQGLEFLIYFQGNSAPDKSGLPSDRFSAERTGGSVSTLTIQRTQQEDSAVYLCASHRAGGDEQFFGPGTRLTVL.

This clone was found a few times. The chain is built from TRBV6-5 and TRBJ2-3; D gene unclear. This CDR3 is built from 11 residues. The V and J ends lost 2 bases and 9 bases respectively, with 6 bases between them. In germline, CDR1 is MNHEY, CDR2 SVGAGI. This CDR3 reads CASSYLGTQYF. The CDR3 DNA is TGTGCCAGCAGTTACCTCGGGACGCAGTATTTT.

This chain links TRBV23-1 with TRBJ1-2; D remains unclear. TRBV23-1 carries the ORF label, with uncertain function. Trimming cost V 2 bases and J 3 bases, with 10 bases left between them. The CDR3 length is 14 residues. CDR3 in DNA: TGCGCCAGCAGTCAACTCAGGAATGACTATGGCTACACCTTC. This encodes CASSQLRNDYGYTF.

The chain combines TRBV7-9 with TRBJ2-5, with 7 bases aligning to TRBD1. This CDR3 is 14 amino acids long. Germline values: CDR1 SEHNR, CDR2 FQNEAQ (reference sequence). J gave up 2 bases and V 6 bases, and 6 bases lay outside the gene matches. As DNA, the CDR3 is TGTGCCAGCAGTGCAAGGACAGGACAAGAGACCCAGTACTTC. As protein: CASSARTGQETQYF.

The chain links TRBV18 to TRBJ2-4; 7 nucleotides match TRBD2. The CDR3 extends over 15 amino acids. The V and J ends lost 2 bases and 0 bases, in that order; junction bases with no gene match: 1. Germline V CDR1 and CDR2: KGHSH, LQKENI. CDR3: CASSPGGGAKNIQYF. CDR3 bases: TGTGCCAGCTCACCAGGCGGGGGAGCCAAAAACATTCAGTACTTC. Full variable domain (missing parts from reference TRBV18 and TRBJ2-4): NAGVMQNPRHLVRRRGQEARLRCSPMKGHSHVYWYRQLPEEGLKFMVYLQKENIIDESGMPKERFSAEFPKEGPSILRIQQVVRGDSAAYFCASSPGGGAKNIQYFGAGTRLSVL.

This clone was observed a handful of times. This CDR3 reads CSVDKSSYNEQFF. In nucleotides, the CDR3 is TGCAGCGTTGATAAGAGCTCCTACAATGAGCAGTTCTTC. J is TRBJ2-1 and V is TRBV29-1; D is unclear. The CDR3 extends over 13 amino acids. V was cut by 3 bases and J by 0 bases, with 6 bases left in between. Germline V gives CDR1 SQVTM, CDR2 ANQGSEA.

This clone was counted a few times. This chain uses TRBV19 with TRBJ1-1, with a tentative D call TRBD1 (6 bases). V was cut by 6 bases and J by 3 bases, with 11 bases left in between. CDR1 is LNHDA, CDR2 SQIVND, per germline (reference sequence). This CDR3 contains 13 residues. CDR3 sequence reads: CASRRGGYTEAFF. The CDR3, as DNA: TGTGCCAGTAGACGAGGGGGATACACTGAAGCTTTCTTT.

This clone was observed a handful of times. The chain carries TRBV6-4 and TRBJ1-5; D call uncertain. Germline loops: CDR1 MRHNA, CDR2 SNTAGT. The CDR3 is 13 amino acids. Trimming removed 7 bases at V and 5 bases at J, with 12 bases between. CDR3 in amino acids: CASTRSGDQPQHF. The CDR3 DNA reads TGTGCCAGCACCAGGTCAGGTGATCAGCCCCAGCATTTT.

The chain combines TRBV6-5 with TRBJ2-7, with D maybe TRBD2 (5 bases). The germline V gene has CDR1 MNHEY and CDR2 SVGAGI. This CDR3 spans 15 amino acids. V lost 2 bases to trimming and J lost 2 bases, with 13 bases between them. CDR3 bases: TGTGCCAGCAGTTACGAGGCGGGCGGTACCTACGAGCAGTACTTC. It specifies CASSYEAGGTYEQYF.